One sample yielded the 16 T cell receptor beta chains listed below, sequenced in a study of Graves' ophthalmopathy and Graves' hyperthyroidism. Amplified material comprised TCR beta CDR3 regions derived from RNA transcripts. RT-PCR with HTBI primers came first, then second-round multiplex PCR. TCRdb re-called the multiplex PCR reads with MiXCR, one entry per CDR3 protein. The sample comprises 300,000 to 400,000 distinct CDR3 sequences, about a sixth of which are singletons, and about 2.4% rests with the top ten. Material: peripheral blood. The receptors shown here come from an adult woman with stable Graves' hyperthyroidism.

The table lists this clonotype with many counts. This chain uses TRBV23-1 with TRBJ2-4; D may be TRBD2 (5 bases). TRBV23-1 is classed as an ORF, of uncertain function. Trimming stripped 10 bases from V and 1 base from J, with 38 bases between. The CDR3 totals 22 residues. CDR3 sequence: CATLSLLARRPIEGMAKNIQYF. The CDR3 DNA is TGCGCCACACTATCCCTTCTAGCCCGACGCCCTATAGAGGGAATGGCCAAAAACATTCAGTACTTC.

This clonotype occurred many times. The CDR3 DNA reads as TGTGCCAGCAGTTCGCCGGCCGGGTCTCGGGAGCAGTACTTC. This gives the protein CASSSPAGSREQYF. The chain combines TRBV6-5 with TRBJ2-7; no clear D gene. The germline V and J ends were trimmed by 4 bases and 7 bases, with 17 bases remaining between them. Germline loops: CDR1 MNHEY, CDR2 SVGAGI. The CDR3 sequence is 14 residues long.

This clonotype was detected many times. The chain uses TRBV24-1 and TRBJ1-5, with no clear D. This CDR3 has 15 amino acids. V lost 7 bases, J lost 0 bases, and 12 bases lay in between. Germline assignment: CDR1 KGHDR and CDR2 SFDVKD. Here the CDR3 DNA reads TGTGCCACCAGCCAGGCGGGGAATAGCAATCAGCCCCAGCATTTT. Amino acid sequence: CATSQAGNSNQPQHF.

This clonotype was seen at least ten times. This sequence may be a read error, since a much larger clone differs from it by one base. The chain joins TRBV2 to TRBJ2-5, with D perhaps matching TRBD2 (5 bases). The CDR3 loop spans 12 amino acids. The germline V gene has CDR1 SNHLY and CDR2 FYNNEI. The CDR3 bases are TGTGCCAGCAGTCAAACTAGAGAGACCAAGTACTTC. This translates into CASSQTRETKYF.

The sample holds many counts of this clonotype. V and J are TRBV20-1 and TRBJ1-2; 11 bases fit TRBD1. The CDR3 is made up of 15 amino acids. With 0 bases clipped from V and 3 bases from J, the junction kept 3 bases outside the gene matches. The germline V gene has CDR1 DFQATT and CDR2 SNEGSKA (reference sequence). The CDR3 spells CSARERTGGYYGYTF. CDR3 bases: TGCAGTGCTAGAGAACGGACAGGGGGCTACTATGGCTACACCTTC.

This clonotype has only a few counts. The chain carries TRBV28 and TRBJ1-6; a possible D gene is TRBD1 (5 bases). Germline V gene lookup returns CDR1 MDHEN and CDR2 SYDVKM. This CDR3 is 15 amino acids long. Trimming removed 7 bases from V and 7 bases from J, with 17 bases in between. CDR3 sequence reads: CASNPPGRRNSPLHF. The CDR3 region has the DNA TGTGCCAGCAATCCCCCGGGACGGAGAAATTCACCCCTCCACTTT.

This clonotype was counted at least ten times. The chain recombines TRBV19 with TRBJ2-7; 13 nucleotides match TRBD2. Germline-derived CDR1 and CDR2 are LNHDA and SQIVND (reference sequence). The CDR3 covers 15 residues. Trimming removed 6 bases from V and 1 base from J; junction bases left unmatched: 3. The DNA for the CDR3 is TGTGCCAGTAGCATACTAGCGGGAGGGTCCTACGAGCAGTACTTC. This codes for CASSILAGGSYEQYF.

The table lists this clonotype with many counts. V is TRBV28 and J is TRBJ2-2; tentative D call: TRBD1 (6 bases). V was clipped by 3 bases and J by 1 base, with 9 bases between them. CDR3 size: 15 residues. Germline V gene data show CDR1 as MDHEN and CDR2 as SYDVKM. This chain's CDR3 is CASSFKQGNTGELFF. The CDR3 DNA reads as TGTGCCAGCAGTTTTAAACAGGGGAACACCGGGGAGCTGTTTTTT.

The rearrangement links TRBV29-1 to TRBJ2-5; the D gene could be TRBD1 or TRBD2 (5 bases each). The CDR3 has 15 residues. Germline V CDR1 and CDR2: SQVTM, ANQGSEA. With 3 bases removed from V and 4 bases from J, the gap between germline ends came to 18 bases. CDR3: CSVEVGGAGGETQYF. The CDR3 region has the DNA TGCAGCGTTGAGGTGGGCGGTGCTGGGGGAGAGACCCAGTACTTC.

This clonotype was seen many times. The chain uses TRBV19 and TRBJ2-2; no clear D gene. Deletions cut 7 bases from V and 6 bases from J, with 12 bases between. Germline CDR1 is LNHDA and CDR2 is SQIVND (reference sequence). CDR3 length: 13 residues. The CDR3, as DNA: TGTGCCAGTAATGACCAGGCCGCCGGGGAGCTGTTTTTT. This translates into CASNDQAAGELFF. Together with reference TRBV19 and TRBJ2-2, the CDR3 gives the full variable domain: DGGITQSPKYLFRKEGQNVTLSCEQNLNHDAMYWYRQDPGQGLRLIYYSQIVNDFQKGDIAEGYSVSREKKESFPLTVTSAQKNPTAFYLCASNDQAAGELFFGEGSRLTVL.

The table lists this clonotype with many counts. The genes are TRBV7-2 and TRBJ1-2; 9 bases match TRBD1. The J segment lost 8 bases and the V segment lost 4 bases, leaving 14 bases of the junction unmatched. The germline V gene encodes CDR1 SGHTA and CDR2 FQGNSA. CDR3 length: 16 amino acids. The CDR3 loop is CASSSTGQGVLGGYTF. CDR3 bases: TGTGCCAGCAGCTCAACGGGACAGGGTGTCTTGGGGGGCTACACCTTC.

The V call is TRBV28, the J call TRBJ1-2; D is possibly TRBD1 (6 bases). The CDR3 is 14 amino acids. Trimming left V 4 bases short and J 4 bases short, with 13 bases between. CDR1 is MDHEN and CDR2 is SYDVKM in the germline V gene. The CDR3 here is CASSSEWDTYGYTF. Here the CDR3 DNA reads TGTGCCAGCAGTTCCGAATGGGACACCTATGGCTACACCTTC.

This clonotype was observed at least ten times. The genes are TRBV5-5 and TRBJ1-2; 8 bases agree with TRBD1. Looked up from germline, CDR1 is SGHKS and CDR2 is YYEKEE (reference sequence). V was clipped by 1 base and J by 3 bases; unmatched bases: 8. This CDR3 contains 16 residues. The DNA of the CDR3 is TGTGCCAGCAGCTTGTCTGCAGGGGGCAGCGACTATGGCTACACCTTC. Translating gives CASSLSAGGSDYGYTF.

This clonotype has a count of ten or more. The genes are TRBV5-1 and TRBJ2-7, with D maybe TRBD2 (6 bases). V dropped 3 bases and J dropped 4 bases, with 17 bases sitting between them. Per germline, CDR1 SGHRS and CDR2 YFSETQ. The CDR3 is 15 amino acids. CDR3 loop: CASSSSGTEYYEQYF. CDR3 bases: TGCGCCAGCAGCTCGTCGGGGACTGAATATTACGAGCAGTACTTC. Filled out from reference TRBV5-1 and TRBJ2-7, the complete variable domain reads KAGVTQTPRYLIKTRGQQVTLSCSPISGHRSVSWYQQTPGQGLQFLFEYFSETQRNKGNFPGRFSGRQFSNSRSEMNVSTLELGDSALYLCASSSSGTEYYEQYFGPGTRLTVT.

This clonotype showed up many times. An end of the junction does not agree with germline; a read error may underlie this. The CDR3 here is CSAKQGTWAKNIKYF. Written as DNA, the CDR3 is TGCAGTGCAAAACAGGGGACATGGGCCAAAAACATTAAGTACTTC. The V gene is TRBV20-1, the J gene TRBJ2-4; 7 nucleotides line up with TRBD1. The CDR3 is 15 amino acids. The V gene's germline CDR1 is DFQATT and CDR2 SNEGSKA (reference sequence).

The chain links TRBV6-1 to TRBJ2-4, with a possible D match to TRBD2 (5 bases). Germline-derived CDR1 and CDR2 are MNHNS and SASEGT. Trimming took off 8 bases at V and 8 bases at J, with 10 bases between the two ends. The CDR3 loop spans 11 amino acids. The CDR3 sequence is CASFGRDIQYF. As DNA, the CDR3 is TGTGCCAGCTTTGGGCGGGACATTCAGTACTTC.